Listed below are T cell receptor beta chains from one sample, sequenced in a study of T cell responses to AZD1222 COVID-19 vaccine. This table comes from immunoSEQ multiplex PCR, and its TCRdb copy is limited to in-frame clones, with some not included. The sample yields some 120,000 clones, 89% seen once. The material was peripheral blood, obtained on day 0 of AZD1222 vaccination. These receptors were taken from an adult in good health. The CDR3 runs from the conserved cysteine through the conserved F or W. Each record gives: V gene, clone size, D gene, J gene, CDR3 DNA, CDR3 protein. A D gene is named only where the DNA matches it firmly. Clone size is given for some rows only: seen once, a few or many times, or a class if the clone is expanded.

>TRBV7-6|-|TRBD2|TRBJ2-2
TGTGCCAGCAGCTTCCTTCTAGCGGGAGGCACGAACACCGGGGAGCTGTTTTTT
CASSFLLAGGTNTGELFF
>TRBV4-1|few|-|TRBJ2-2
TGCGCCAGCAGCCAAGACCCAAACACCGGGGAGCTGTTTTTT
CASSQDPNTGELFF
>TRBV9|-|-|TRBJ1-3
TGTGCCAGCAGCCCTTCTGGAAACACCATATATTTT
CASSPSGNTIYF
>TRBV9|-|-|TRBJ2-3
TGTGCCAGCAGCGTAGACGGCGCTAGCGGCACAGATACGCAGTATTTT
CASSVDGASGTDTQYF
>TRBV9|once|TRBD1|TRBJ1-2
TGTGCCAGCAGCGCCAGACAGGGCGAGGGCTATGGCTACACCTTC
CASSARQGEGYGYTF
>TRBV28|-|-|TRBJ2-7
TGTGCCAGCACCCGGTCGGGGACCTACGAGCAGTACTTC
CASTRSGTYEQYF
>TRBV12-3/TRBV12-4|-|-|TRBJ1-1
TGTGCCAGCAGTTTAAATCTGAACACTGAAGCTTTCTTT
CASSLNLNTEAFF
>TRBV18|-|-|TRBJ1-1
TGTGCCAGCTCACCAGCCCCCACTGAAGCTTTCTTT
CASSPAPTEAFF
>TRBV5-6|-|TRBD1|TRBJ2-3
TGTGCCAGCAGTGTACAGGGGTCAGATACGCAGTATTTT
CASSVQGSDTQYF
>TRBV5-6|-|TRBD2|TRBJ2-7
TGTGCCAGCAGCTTGGTCGGGAGGGCCCACGAGCAGTACTTC
CASSLVGRAHEQYF
>TRBV9|-|-|TRBJ1-2
TGTGCCAGCAGCGTAGATCCGGGGGCGAATCCCTATGGCTACACCTTC
CASSVDPGANPYGYTF
>TRBV28|-|TRBD1|TRBJ2-7
TGTGCCAGCAGCTCGACCGGGACAGGGTCCTACGAGCAGTACTTC
CASSSTGTGSYEQYF
>TRBV7-9|-|-|TRBJ2-2
TGTGCCAGCAGCTCCTGGACAGCCACCGGGGAGCTGTTTTTT
CASSSWTATGELFF
>TRBV6-6|-|-|TRBJ2-7
TGTGCCAGCAGTTTAGTGTCCTACGAGCAGTACTTC
CASSLVSYEQYF
>TRBV3-1/TRBV3-2|-|TRBD2|TRBJ2-1
TGTGCCAGCAGCCAAGATAGTATACGGCTAGCGGGATACAATGAGCAGTTCTTC
CASSQDSIRLAGYNEQFF
>TRBV27|-|TRBD1|TRBJ2-7
TGTGCCAGCAGTTTAGGGACAGGGGAATACGAGCAGTACTTC
CASSLGTGEYEQYF
>TRBV2|-|-|TRBJ2-5
TGTGCCAGCATAGGGGGGGAGACCCAGTACTTC
CASIGGETQYF
>TRBV7-3|-|TRBD1|TRBJ1-1
TGTGCCAGCAGCACGACAGGGGGGATCACTGAAGCTTTCTTT
CASSTTGGITEAFF
>TRBV19|-|-|TRBJ2-5
TGTGCCAGTAGTATAGGTACTAGAGGTTACCAAGAGACCCAGTACTTC
CASSIGTRGYQETQYF
>TRBV6-4|-|TRBD1|TRBJ2-2
TGTGCCAGCAAGGTCGGGACAGGGGACACCGGGGAGCTGTTTTTT
CASKVGTGDTGELFF
>TRBV11-3|-|TRBD2|TRBJ2-7
TGTGCCAGCAGCCCCGGCGGGGGGAGTTTAAACGAGCAGTACTTC
CASSPGGGSLNEQYF
>TRBV4-3|-|-|TRBJ1-2
TGCGCCAGCAGCCAAGAAAAAACAGGAGTCTATGGCTACACCTTC
CASSQEKTGVYGYTF
>TRBV6-5|-|-|TRBJ2-7
TGTGCCAGCAGTTTAGGGGAGCGAAGCGAGCAGTACTTC
CASSLGERSEQYF
>TRBV6-4|-|TRBD2|TRBJ2-1
TGTGCCAGCAGTGTGACTAGCGGGAGCGAAAATGAGCAGTTCTTC
CASSVTSGSENEQFF
>TRBV6-5|-|TRBD1|TRBJ2-7
TGTGCCAGCAGTTACGGGACAGGGATAGGCGAGCAGTACTTC
CASSYGTGIGEQYF
>TRBV18|-|-|TRBJ1-2
TGTGCCAGCTCCCTCCGGGACAACTATGGCTACACCTTC
CASSLRDNYGYTF
>TRBV19|-|-|TRBJ1-5
TGTGCCAGTACGAACGGCAATCAGCCCCAGCATTTT
CASTNGNQPQHF
>TRBV10-3|-|-|TRBJ2-5
TGTGCCATCGGGGGGATCGGGGCCCTTAAAGAGACCCAGTACTTC
CAIGGIGALKETQYF
>TRBV11-1|-|-|TRBJ2-2
TGTGCCAGCAGCTTAGCTACAGGGATCGGGGAGCTGTTTTTT
CASSLATGIGELFF
>TRBV5-1|-|-|TRBJ2-7
TGCGCCAGCAGCCTAAGGCGGGACCCCTCGCCCTCCTACGAGCAGTACTTC
CASSLRRDPSPSYEQYF
>TRBV9|-|TRBD2|TRBJ2-3
TGTGCCAGCAGCGTAGTGGGGGGGACGGGAGATACGCAGTATTTT
CASSVVGGTGDTQYF
>TRBV6-4|-|-|TRBJ2-2
TGTGCCAGCAACAACAACACCGGGGAGCTGTTTTTT
CASNNNTGELFF
>TRBV18|-|TRBD1|TRBJ2-1
TGTGCCAGCTCACCAAATACCGGACAGGGAATACACTACAATGAGCAGTTCTTC
CASSPNTGQGIHYNEQFF
>TRBV27|-|TRBD2|TRBJ2-1
TGTGCCAGCAGTCCAAGCGGGAGGCTTGACAATGAGCAGTTCTTC
CASSPSGRLDNEQFF
>TRBV6-4|-|TRBD1|TRBJ1-5
TGTGCCAGCAGTGACTCGACGACAGGGCAGACGGATCAGCCCCAGCATTTT
CASSDSTTGQTDQPQHF
>TRBV4-3|-|TRBD2|TRBJ2-3
TGCGCCAGCAGCCGCGGAGAGCGGGGCGGAAACACAGATACGCAGTATTTT
CASSRGERGGNTDTQYF
>TRBV7-6|-|TRBD1|TRBJ2-5
TGTGCCAGCAGCTTAGCGGGACAGGGGGTATCGTCTCTCATCTCCCAAGAGACCCAGTACTTC
CASSLAGQGVSSLISQETQYF
>TRBV7-2|-|-|TRBJ1-1
TGTGCCAGCAGCTTTCTGGGAACGAGGGACACTGAAGCTTTCTTT
CASSFLGTRDTEAFF
>TRBV19|-|TRBD1|TRBJ1-1
TGTGCCAGTAGGGATACAGGGGGGGGCACTGAAGCTTTCTTT
CASRDTGGGTEAFF
>TRBV7-2|-|TRBD2|TRBJ2-1
TGTGCCAGCAGCTTATATTCCCCTAGCGGGATCTCCTACAATGAGCAGTTCTTC
CASSLYSPSGISYNEQFF
>TRBV19|-|-|TRBJ1-3
TGTGCCAGTAGTTTCCTCTCTGGAAACACCATATATTTT
CASSFLSGNTIYF
>TRBV21-1|-|-|TRBJ1-2
TGTGCCAGCAGCAAGGGACTTTTTGCCTATGGCTACACCTTC
CASSKGLFAYGYTF
>TRBV29-1|-|TRBD1|TRBJ1-2
TGCAGCGTTGAAGTCGCGACAGGGTCTGGCTACACCTTC
CSVEVATGSGYTF
>TRBV19|-|-|TRBJ1-1
TGTGCCAGTAGTATAGTTAAGGGTAGCGCTGAAGCTTTCTTT
CASSIVKGSAEAFF
>TRBV7-8|once|-|TRBJ1-4
TGTGCCAGCAAGGCGCAAGGGACTGTAGGCGAAAAACTGTTTTTT
CASKAQGTVGEKLFF
>TRBV7-9|-|-|TRBJ2-2
TGTGCCAGCAGCTTAGCAGACACCCACACCGGGGAGCTGTTTTTT
CASSLADTHTGELFF
>TRBV19|-|TRBD1|TRBJ1-1
TGTGCCAGTAGTATCGTCCTGACAGGGGTTACTGAAGCTTTCTTT
CASSIVLTGVTEAFF
>TRBV5-5|-|-|TRBJ2-7
TGTGCCAGCAGCTTCGACGGCTCCGGCTACGAGCAGTACTTC
CASSFDGSGYEQYF
>TRBV10-3|-|-|TRBJ1-3
TGTGCCATCAGCTCTGACAAGGCTGGAAACACCATATATTTT
CAISSDKAGNTIYF
>TRBV27|once|TRBD2|TRBJ2-1
TGTGCCAGCAGGCTAGCGGGTAGCAATGAGCAGTTCTTC
CASRLAGSNEQFF
>TRBV7-2|-|-|TRBJ1-6
TGTGCCAGCAGCTTACTACCGAGCCCCGAATCACCCCTCCACTTT
CASSLLPSPESPLHF
>TRBV29-1|-|TRBD2|TRBJ2-4
TGCAGCGTACCTGAAGCGGGAGATTTAAACATTCAGTACTTC
CSVPEAGDLNIQYF
>TRBV19|-|-|TRBJ2-2
TGTGCCAGTATGGTTTTGGGGCGAGGGGACACCGGGGAGCTGTTTTTT
CASMVLGRGDTGELFF